Listed below are T cell receptor beta chains from one sample, sequenced in a study of blood T cell repertoires in COVID-19. Using immunoSEQ multiplex PCR, the repertoire was profiled, and TCRdb retains in-frame clones only, with some absent. This sample yields about 120,000 clones, of which around 89% are seen a single time; roughly 19% belongs to the top ten. Material for sequencing was peripheral blood. The receptors derive from a human donor with acute or convalescent COVID-19. The donor label of this sample is uncertain. The CDR3 runs from the conserved cysteine through the conserved F or W. D genes are given only for firm matches. Clone size, where shown, is once, few, many, or a class for clones that have expanded.

v_gene: TRBV10-3; j_gene: TRBJ2-7; abundance: -; d_gene: TRBD2; CDR3aa: CAISVTSGSGIYEQYF; CDR3nt: TGTGCCATCAGTGTAACTAGCGGGAGCGGGATCTACGAGCAGTACTTC
v_gene: TRBV3-1/TRBV3-2; j_gene: TRBJ1-2; abundance: -; d_gene: TRBD1; CDR3aa: CASSQSTGGAYGYTF; CDR3nt: TGTGCCAGCAGCCAAAGCACAGGGGGCGCTTATGGCTACACCTTC
v_gene: TRBV18; j_gene: TRBJ1-2; abundance: -; d_gene: -; CDR3aa: CASSKDSYGYTF; CDR3nt: TGTGCCAGCTCAAAGGACAGCTATGGCTACACCTTC
v_gene: TRBV19; j_gene: TRBJ1-4; abundance: -; d_gene: TRBD1; CDR3aa: CASSTTTGGTNEKLFF; CDR3nt: TGTGCCAGTAGTACGACTACAGGGGGGACTAATGAAAAACTGTTTTTT
v_gene: TRBV15; j_gene: TRBJ1-6; abundance: -; d_gene: -; CDR3aa: CATSRDRTANNSPLHF; CDR3nt: TGTGCCACCAGCAGAGATCGGACAGCCAATAATTCACCCCTCCACTTT
v_gene: TRBV6-5; j_gene: TRBJ1-3; abundance: -; d_gene: -; CDR3aa: CASSYSQGPGNTIYF; CDR3nt: TGTGCCAGCAGTTACTCTCAGGGTCCGGGAAACACCATATATTTT
v_gene: TRBV13; j_gene: TRBJ1-1; abundance: -; d_gene: TRBD1; CDR3aa: CASSSRRQGVGTEAFF; CDR3nt: TGTGCCAGCAGCTCCCGCCGACAGGGAGTCGGCACTGAAGCTTTCTTT
v_gene: TRBV14; j_gene: TRBJ1-1; abundance: once; d_gene: TRBD1; CDR3aa: CASSQDPGQGDTEAFF; CDR3nt: TGTGCCAGCAGCCAAGACCCAGGGCAGGGGGACACTGAAGCTTTCTTT
v_gene: TRBV21-1; j_gene: TRBJ2-6; abundance: -; d_gene: -; CDR3aa: CASSKDRTQSSGANVLTF; CDR3nt: TGTGCCAGCAGCAAAGACAGGACCCAAAGCTCTGGGGCCAACGTCCTGACTTTC
v_gene: TRBV7-9; j_gene: TRBJ1-6; abundance: -; d_gene: -; CDR3aa: CATLQLGNSPLHF; CDR3nt: TGTGCCACCCTGCAACTCGGGAATTCACCCCTCCACTTT
v_gene: TRBV27; j_gene: TRBJ1-1; abundance: -; d_gene: -; CDR3aa: CASSTPGVNTEAFF; CDR3nt: TGTGCCAGCAGTACACCGGGGGTGAACACTGAAGCTTTCTTT
v_gene: TRBV30; j_gene: TRBJ1-3; abundance: -; d_gene: -; CDR3aa: CAWGPLGAGNTIYF; CDR3nt: TGTGCCTGGGGTCCCCTCGGGGCTGGAAACACCATATATTTT
v_gene: TRBV5-6; j_gene: TRBJ1-1; abundance: -; d_gene: TRBD1; CDR3aa: CASSFGTGFMNTEAFF; CDR3nt: TGTGCCAGCAGCTTCGGGACAGGGTTTATGAACACTGAAGCTTTCTTT
v_gene: TRBV14; j_gene: TRBJ2-1; abundance: -; d_gene: -; CDR3aa: CASSQEYSALYNEQFF; CDR3nt: TGTGCCAGCAGCCAAGAGTATAGCGCCCTTTACAATGAGCAGTTCTTC
v_gene: TRBV29-1; j_gene: TRBJ2-1; abundance: -; d_gene: TRBD1; CDR3aa: CSGQGWYNEQFF; CDR3nt: TGCAGCGGACAGGGGTGGTACAATGAGCAGTTCTTC
v_gene: TRBV27; j_gene: TRBJ1-5; abundance: -; d_gene: -; CDR3aa: CASSLFPFSNQPQHF; CDR3nt: TGTGCCAGCAGTTTGTTCCCCTTTAGCAATCAGCCCCAGCATTTT
v_gene: TRBV6-2/TRBV6-3; j_gene: TRBJ2-5; abundance: -; d_gene: TRBD2; CDR3aa: CASSSETEAGWETQYF; CDR3nt: TGTGCCAGCAGTTCCGAAACCGAAGCGGGGTGGGAGACCCAGTACTTC
v_gene: TRBV4-3; j_gene: TRBJ2-1; abundance: -; d_gene: -; CDR3aa: CASSQAGIRNNEQFF; CDR3nt: TGCGCCAGCAGCCAAGCGGGGATCAGGAACAATGAGCAGTTCTTC
v_gene: TRBV4-2; j_gene: TRBJ2-7; abundance: -; d_gene: TRBD1; CDR3aa: CASSQAGTGGIEQYF; CDR3nt: TGTGCCAGCAGCCAAGCCGGGACAGGGGGGATTGAGCAGTACTTC
v_gene: TRBV9; j_gene: TRBJ1-2; abundance: -; d_gene: TRBD1; CDR3aa: CASSVALTGDYGYTF; CDR3nt: TGTGCCAGCAGCGTAGCCCTGACAGGGGACTATGGCTACACCTTC
v_gene: TRBV7-9; j_gene: TRBJ2-3; abundance: once; d_gene: TRBD1; CDR3aa: CASSSGQGTNTQYF; CDR3nt: TGTGCCAGCAGCTCTGGACAGGGAACGAATACGCAGTATTTT
v_gene: TRBV18; j_gene: TRBJ2-1; abundance: -; d_gene: -; CDR3aa: CASSPSRGGDEQFF; CDR3nt: TGTGCCAGCTCACCATCCAGGGGAGGGGATGAGCAGTTCTTC
v_gene: TRBV6-5; j_gene: TRBJ2-3; abundance: -; d_gene: TRBD2; CDR3aa: CASSYPGLAGGASF; CDR3nt: TGTGCCAGCAGTTACCCGGGACTAGCGGGGGGCGCGTCTTTT
v_gene: TRBV29-1; j_gene: TRBJ2-1; abundance: once; d_gene: TRBD2; CDR3aa: CSVGAGRVNHEQFF; CDR3nt: TGCAGCGTTGGGGCCGGGAGGGTTAACCATGAGCAGTTCTTC
v_gene: TRBV7-7; j_gene: TRBJ2-2; abundance: -; d_gene: TRBD1; CDR3aa: CASSLDRGHTGELFF; CDR3nt: TGTGCCAGCAGCCTGGACAGGGGACACACCGGGGAGCTGTTTTTT
v_gene: TRBV4-3; j_gene: TRBJ2-5; abundance: -; d_gene: TRBD2; CDR3aa: CASSQGLAFQETQYF; CDR3nt: TGCGCCAGCAGCCAAGGACTAGCCTTCCAAGAGACCCAGTACTTC
v_gene: TRBV28; j_gene: TRBJ2-5; abundance: once; d_gene: -; CDR3aa: CASSYPPQAQYF; CDR3nt: TGTGCCAGCAGTTATCCCCCACAGGCCCAGTACTTC
v_gene: TRBV15; j_gene: TRBJ2-3; abundance: -; d_gene: -; CDR3aa: CATSSDRGSTDTQYF; CDR3nt: TGTGCCACCAGCAGTGACCGCGGGAGCACAGATACGCAGTATTTT
v_gene: TRBV30; j_gene: TRBJ2-2; abundance: many; d_gene: -; CDR3aa: CAWKGQTNTGELFF; CDR3nt: TGTGCCTGGAAGGGACAAACGAACACCGGGGAGCTGTTTTTT
v_gene: TRBV6-1; j_gene: TRBJ2-1; abundance: once; d_gene: TRBD1; CDR3aa: CASSAPGTGVHDEQFF; CDR3nt: TGTGCCAGCAGTGCTCCCGGGACAGGGGTTCACGATGAGCAGTTCTTC
v_gene: TRBV7-2; j_gene: TRBJ2-7; abundance: -; d_gene: TRBD2; CDR3aa: CASSLLAGDYEQYF; CDR3nt: TGTGCCAGCAGCTTACTAGCGGGGGACTACGAGCAGTACTTC
v_gene: TRBV5-8; j_gene: TRBJ1-1; abundance: -; d_gene: TRBD1; CDR3aa: CASSLATQGAGNTEAFF; CDR3nt: TGTGCCAGCAGCTTGGCCACCCAGGGGGCAGGGAACACTGAAGCTTTCTTT
v_gene: TRBV10-3; j_gene: TRBJ2-1; abundance: -; d_gene: -; CDR3aa: CAISGASNNEQFF; CDR3nt: TGTGCCATCAGTGGAGCGTCTAACAATGAGCAGTTCTTC
v_gene: TRBV18; j_gene: TRBJ1-5; abundance: -; d_gene: TRBD1; CDR3aa: CASSPGTVINQPQHF; CDR3nt: TGTGCCAGCTCACCGGGGACAGTGATAAATCAGCCCCAGCATTTT
v_gene: TRBV30; j_gene: TRBJ2-7; abundance: -; d_gene: TRBD1; CDR3aa: CAWRRQGSYEQYF; CDR3nt: TGTGCCTGGAGAAGACAGGGATCCTACGAGCAGTACTTC
v_gene: TRBV25-1; j_gene: TRBJ2-1; abundance: -; d_gene: -; CDR3aa: CASAEAINEQFF; CDR3nt: TGTGCCAGCGCCGAAGCCATTAATGAGCAGTTCTTC
v_gene: TRBV28; j_gene: TRBJ2-4; abundance: -; d_gene: TRBD1; CDR3aa: CASSLDRGQDIQYF; CDR3nt: TGTGCCAGCAGTTTAGACAGGGGACAGGACATTCAGTACTTC
v_gene: TRBV19; j_gene: TRBJ2-1; abundance: -; d_gene: -; CDR3aa: CASSRQYNEQFF; CDR3nt: TGTGCCAGTTCTAGACAGTACAATGAGCAGTTCTTC
v_gene: TRBV11-3; j_gene: TRBJ2-1; abundance: -; d_gene: -; CDR3aa: CASSLGAINEQFF; CDR3nt: TGTGCCAGCAGCTTAGGAGCGATCAATGAGCAGTTCTTC
v_gene: TRBV5-1; j_gene: TRBJ2-2; abundance: -; d_gene: TRBD2; CDR3aa: CASRKIAGTGELFF; CDR3nt: TGCGCCAGCAGAAAGATAGCGGGAACCGGGGAGCTGTTTTTT
v_gene: TRBV27; j_gene: TRBJ2-7; abundance: -; d_gene: -; CDR3aa: CASSLSAPYEQYF; CDR3nt: TGTGCCAGCAGTTTATCGGCCCCCTACGAGCAGTACTTC
v_gene: TRBV5-1; j_gene: TRBJ2-7; abundance: -; d_gene: -; CDR3aa: CASSLGRGQSYEQYF; CDR3nt: TGCGCCAGCAGCTTGGGGCGAGGGCAATCCTACGAGCAGTACTTC
v_gene: TRBV7-2; j_gene: TRBJ2-5; abundance: -; d_gene: TRBD1; CDR3aa: CASSLDFGVAGQGAETQYF; CDR3nt: TGTGCCAGCAGCTTAGATTTTGGTGTTGCGGGACAGGGGGCAGAGACCCAGTACTTC
v_gene: TRBV5-5; j_gene: TRBJ2-3; abundance: -; d_gene: -; CDR3aa: CASSLGLGGASTDTQYF; CDR3nt: TGTGCCAGCAGCTTGGGTCTCGGCGGGGCCAGCACAGATACGCAGTATTTT
v_gene: TRBV28; j_gene: TRBJ2-7; abundance: many; d_gene: TRBD1; CDR3aa: CASTMRTGISYEQYF; CDR3nt: TGTGCCAGCACCATGAGGACAGGGATCTCCTACGAGCAGTACTTC
v_gene: TRBV27; j_gene: TRBJ2-1; abundance: -; d_gene: -; CDR3aa: CASKGDFAYNEQFF; CDR3nt: TGTGCCAGCAAGGGAGACTTCGCCTACAATGAGCAGTTCTTC
v_gene: TRBV18; j_gene: TRBJ1-1; abundance: -; d_gene: -; CDR3aa: CASSPPMNTEAFF; CDR3nt: TGTGCCAGCTCACCACCCATGAACACTGAAGCTTTCTTT
v_gene: TRBV7-9; j_gene: TRBJ2-7; abundance: few; d_gene: TRBD1; CDR3aa: CASSPGTGGHYEQYF; CDR3nt: TGTGCCAGCAGCCCCGGGACAGGGGGACACTACGAGCAGTACTTC
v_gene: TRBV6-4; j_gene: TRBJ2-7; abundance: -; d_gene: TRBD2; CDR3aa: CASSDKRESVNEQYF; CDR3nt: TGTGCCAGCAGTGATAAGCGGGAGTCCGTGAACGAGCAGTACTTC
v_gene: TRBV28; j_gene: TRBJ1-5; abundance: -; d_gene: -; CDR3aa: CASTLPNQPQHF; CDR3nt: TGTGCCAGCACCCTCCCGAATCAGCCCCAGCATTTT
v_gene: TRBV2; j_gene: TRBJ1-5; abundance: -; d_gene: TRBD1; CDR3aa: CASSQGASNQPQHF; CDR3nt: TGTGCCAGCAGTCAGGGGGCCAGCAATCAGCCCCAGCATTTT
v_gene: TRBV4-1; j_gene: TRBJ2-2; abundance: -; d_gene: TRBD2; CDR3aa: CASSQGTSGGGAGELFF; CDR3nt: TGCGCCAGCAGCCAAGGGACTAGCGGGGGTGGGGCCGGGGAGCTGTTTTTT
v_gene: TRBV20-1; j_gene: TRBJ2-5; abundance: -; d_gene: TRBD1; CDR3aa: CSASLGGFRMETQYF; CDR3nt: TGCAGTGCTAGTTTAGGGGGCTTTCGTATGGAGACCCAGTACTTC